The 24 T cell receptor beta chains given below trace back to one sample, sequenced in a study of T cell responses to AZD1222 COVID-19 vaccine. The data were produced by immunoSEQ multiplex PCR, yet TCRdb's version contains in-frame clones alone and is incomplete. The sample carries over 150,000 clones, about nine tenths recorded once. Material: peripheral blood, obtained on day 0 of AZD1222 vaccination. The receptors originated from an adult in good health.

CDR3 sequence: CASSFLEGSYEQYF. CDR3 DNA: TGTGCCAGCAGCTTCCTTGAGGGGTCCTACGAGCAGTACTTC. This rearrangement joins TRBV7-8 to TRBJ2-7, with D perhaps assigned TRBD1 or TRBD2 (5 bases each). The CDR3 totals 14 residues. CDR1 SGHVS and CDR2 FQNEAQ come from the germline V gene. V lost 3 bases, J lost 1 base, and 10 bases lay in between.

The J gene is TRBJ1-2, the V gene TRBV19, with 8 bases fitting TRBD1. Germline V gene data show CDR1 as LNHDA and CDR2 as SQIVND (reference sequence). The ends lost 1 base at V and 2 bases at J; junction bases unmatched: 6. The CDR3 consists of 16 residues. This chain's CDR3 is CASSIGLRQGNYGYTF. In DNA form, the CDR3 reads TGTGCCAGTAGTATAGGCCTCCGACAGGGGAACTATGGCTACACCTTC.

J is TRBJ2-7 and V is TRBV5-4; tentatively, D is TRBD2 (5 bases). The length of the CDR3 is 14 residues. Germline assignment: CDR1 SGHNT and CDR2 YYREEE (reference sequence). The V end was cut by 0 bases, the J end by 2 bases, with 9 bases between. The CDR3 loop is CASSLAGLTYEQYF. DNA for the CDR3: TGTGCCAGCAGCTTGGCCGGACTCACCTACGAGCAGTACTTC.

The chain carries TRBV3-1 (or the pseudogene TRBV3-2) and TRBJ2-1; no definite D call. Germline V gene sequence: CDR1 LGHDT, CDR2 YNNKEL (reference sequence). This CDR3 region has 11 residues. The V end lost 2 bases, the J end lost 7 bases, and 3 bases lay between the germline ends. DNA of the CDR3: TGTGCCAGCAGCCAACGGAATGAGCAGTTCTTC. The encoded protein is CASSQRNEQFF.

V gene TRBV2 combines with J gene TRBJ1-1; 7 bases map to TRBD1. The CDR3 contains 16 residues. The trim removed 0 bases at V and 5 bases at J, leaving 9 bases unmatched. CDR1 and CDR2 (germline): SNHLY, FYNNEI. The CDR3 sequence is CASSEAQGQVKTEAFF. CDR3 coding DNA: TGTGCCAGCAGTGAAGCGCAAGGACAGGTAAAAACTGAAGCTTTCTTT.

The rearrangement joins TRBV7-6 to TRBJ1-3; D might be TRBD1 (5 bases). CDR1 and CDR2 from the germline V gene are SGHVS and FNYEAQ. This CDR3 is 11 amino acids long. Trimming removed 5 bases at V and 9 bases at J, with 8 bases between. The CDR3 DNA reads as TGTGCCAGCAGCCAGGGTAGCACCATATATTTT. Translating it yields CASSQGSTIYF.

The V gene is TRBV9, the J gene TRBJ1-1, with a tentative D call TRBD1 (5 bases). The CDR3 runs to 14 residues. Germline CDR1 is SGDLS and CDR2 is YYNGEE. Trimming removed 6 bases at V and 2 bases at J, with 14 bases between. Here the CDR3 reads CASTRRGINTEAFF. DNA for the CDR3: TGTGCCAGCACGAGAAGGGGCATCAACACTGAAGCTTTCTTT.

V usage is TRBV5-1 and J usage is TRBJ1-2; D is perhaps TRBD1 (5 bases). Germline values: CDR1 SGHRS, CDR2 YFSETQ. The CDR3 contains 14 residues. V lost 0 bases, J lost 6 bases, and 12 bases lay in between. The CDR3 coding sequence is TGCGCCAGCAGCTTGGGCTCAGGGCCAGATGGCTACACCTTC. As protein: CASSLGSGPDGYTF.

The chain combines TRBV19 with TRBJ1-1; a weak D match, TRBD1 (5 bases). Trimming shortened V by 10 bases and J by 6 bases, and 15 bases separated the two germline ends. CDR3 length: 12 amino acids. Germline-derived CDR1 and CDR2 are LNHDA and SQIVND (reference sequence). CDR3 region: CATRAGYAEAFF. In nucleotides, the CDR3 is TGTGCCACCAGAGCAGGGTACGCTGAAGCTTTCTTT.

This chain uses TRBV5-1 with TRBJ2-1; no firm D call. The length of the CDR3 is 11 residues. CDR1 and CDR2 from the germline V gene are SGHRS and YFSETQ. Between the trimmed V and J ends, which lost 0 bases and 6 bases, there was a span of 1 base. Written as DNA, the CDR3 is TGCGCCAGCAGCTTGGCCAATGAGCAGTTCTTC. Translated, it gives CASSLANEQFF. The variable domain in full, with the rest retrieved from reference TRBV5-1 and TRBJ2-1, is KAGVTQTPRYLIKTRGQQVTLSCSPISGHRSVSWYQQTPGQGLQFLFEYFSETQRNKGNFPGRFSGRQFSNSRSEMNVSTLELGDSALYLCASSLANEQFFGPGTRLTVL.

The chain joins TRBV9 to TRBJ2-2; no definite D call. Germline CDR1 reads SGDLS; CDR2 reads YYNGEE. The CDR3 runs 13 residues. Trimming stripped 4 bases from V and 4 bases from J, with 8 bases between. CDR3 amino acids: CASSPSATGELFF. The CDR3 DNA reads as TGTGCCAGCAGCCCGAGCGCCACCGGGGAGCTGTTTTTT.

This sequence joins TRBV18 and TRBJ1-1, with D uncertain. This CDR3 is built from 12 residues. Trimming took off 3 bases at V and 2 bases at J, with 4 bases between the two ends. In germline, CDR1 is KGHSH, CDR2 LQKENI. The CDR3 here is CASSPQNTEAFF. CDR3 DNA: TGTGCCAGCTCACCGCAAAACACTGAAGCTTTCTTT.

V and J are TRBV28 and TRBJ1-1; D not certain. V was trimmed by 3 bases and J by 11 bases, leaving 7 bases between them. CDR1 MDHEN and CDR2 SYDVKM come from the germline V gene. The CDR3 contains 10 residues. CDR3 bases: TGTGCCAGCAGTTTGCGGTGGGCTTTCTTT. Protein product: CASSLRWAFF.

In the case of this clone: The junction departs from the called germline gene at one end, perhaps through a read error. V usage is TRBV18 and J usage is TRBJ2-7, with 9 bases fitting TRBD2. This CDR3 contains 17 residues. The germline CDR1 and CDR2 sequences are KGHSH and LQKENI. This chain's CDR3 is CARSPPRGGQGNYEQYF. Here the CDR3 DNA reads TGTGCCCGCTCACCGCCGCGGGGGGGTCAGGGGAACTACGAGCAGTACTTC.

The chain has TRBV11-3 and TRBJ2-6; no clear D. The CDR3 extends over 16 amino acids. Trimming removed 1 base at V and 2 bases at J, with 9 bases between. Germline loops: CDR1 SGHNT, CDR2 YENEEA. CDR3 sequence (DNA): TGTGCCAGCAGCTTAGGTGGTTCAGCTGGGGCCAACGTCCTGACTTTC. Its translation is CASSLGGSAGANVLTF.

The CDR3 DNA reads as TGCGCCAGCAGCCAGGCCGGGACAACTGAAAACTATGGCTACACCTTC. Encoded protein: CASSQAGTTENYGYTF. This chain links TRBV4-1 with TRBJ1-2, with D perhaps matching TRBD1 (6 bases). CDR1 and CDR2 from the germline V gene are MGHRA and YSYEKL. V gave up 3 bases and J gave up 2 bases, with 16 bases separating them. The CDR3 loop spans 16 amino acids.

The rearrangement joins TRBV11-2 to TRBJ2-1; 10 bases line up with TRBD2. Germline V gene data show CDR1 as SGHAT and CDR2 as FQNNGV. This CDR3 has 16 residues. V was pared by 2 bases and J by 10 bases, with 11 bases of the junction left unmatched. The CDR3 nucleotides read TGTGCCAGCAGCTTAAGTCACCTAGCGGGAGCCACAGAGCAGTTCTTC. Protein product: CASSLSHLAGATEQFF.

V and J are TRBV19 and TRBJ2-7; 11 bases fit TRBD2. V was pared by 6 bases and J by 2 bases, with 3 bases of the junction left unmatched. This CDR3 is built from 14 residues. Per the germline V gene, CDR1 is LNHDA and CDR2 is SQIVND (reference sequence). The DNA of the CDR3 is TGTGCCAGTAGGATGACTAGCGGGACCTACGAGCAGTACTTC. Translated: CASRMTSGTYEQYF.

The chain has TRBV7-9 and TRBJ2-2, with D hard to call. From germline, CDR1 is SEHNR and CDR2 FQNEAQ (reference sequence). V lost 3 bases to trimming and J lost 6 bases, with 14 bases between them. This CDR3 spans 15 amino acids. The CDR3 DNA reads TGTGCCAGCAGCTTTCGGGCAGCTACTGCCGGGGAGCTGTTTTTT. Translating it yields CASSFRAATAGELFF.

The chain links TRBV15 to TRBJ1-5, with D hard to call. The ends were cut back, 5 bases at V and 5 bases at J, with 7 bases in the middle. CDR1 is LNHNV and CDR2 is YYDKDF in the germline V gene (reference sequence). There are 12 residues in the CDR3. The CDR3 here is CATSHTDQPQHF. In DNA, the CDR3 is TGTGCCACCAGCCACACAGATCAGCCCCAGCATTTT. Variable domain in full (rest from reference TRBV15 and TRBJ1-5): DAMVIQNPRYQVTQFGKPVTLSCSQTLNHNVMYWYQQKSSQAPKLLFHYYDKDFNNEADTPDNFQSRRPNTSFCFLDIRSPGLGDTAMYLCATSHTDQPQHFGDGTRLSIL.

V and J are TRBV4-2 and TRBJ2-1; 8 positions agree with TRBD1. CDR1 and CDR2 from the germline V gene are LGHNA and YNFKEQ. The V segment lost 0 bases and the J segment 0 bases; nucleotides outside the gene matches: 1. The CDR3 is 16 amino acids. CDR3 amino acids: CASSQEDRDSYNEQFF. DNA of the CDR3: TGTGCCAGCAGCCAAGAGGACAGGGACTCCTACAATGAGCAGTTCTTC.

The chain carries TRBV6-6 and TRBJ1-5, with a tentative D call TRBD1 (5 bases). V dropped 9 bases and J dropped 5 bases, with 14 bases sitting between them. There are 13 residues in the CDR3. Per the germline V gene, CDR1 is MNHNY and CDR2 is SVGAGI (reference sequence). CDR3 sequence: CASNGGRDQPQHF. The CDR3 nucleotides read TGTGCCAGTAACGGGGGAAGAGATCAGCCCCAGCATTTT.

The CDR3 here is CAWSRGRRYEQYF. CDR3 DNA: TGTGCCTGGAGTAGGGGGCGCAGGTACGAGCAGTACTTC. This chain uses TRBV30 with TRBJ2-7; 7 positions match TRBD1. V dropped 2 bases and J dropped 4; count of bases not matched to a gene: 5. CDR3 length: 13 residues. Germline V CDR1 and CDR2: GTSNPN, SVGIG (reference sequence).

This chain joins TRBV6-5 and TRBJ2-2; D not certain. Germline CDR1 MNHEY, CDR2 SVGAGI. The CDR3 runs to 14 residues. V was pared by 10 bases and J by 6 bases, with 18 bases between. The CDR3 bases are TGTGCCACCATTTTTGTGGCCCCGGCCGGGGAGCTGTTTTTT. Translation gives CATIFVAPAGELFF.